The 3 T cell receptor beta chains listed next were all sequenced from one sample in a study of a mutant IDH1 vaccine in newly diagnosed glioma. This sample's time point: week 35, safety follow-up. A single vaccine dose contained 300 ug of mutant IDH1 20-mer peptide, and topical imiquimod was used with it. What these receptors recognize is not known. Assay: immunoSEQ multiplex PCR; the TCRdb copy retains only in-frame clones and omits some. This table has 40,000 to 55,000 clones, around 85% appearing once. The sample was PBMCs, taken from a glioma patient whose treatment included an IDH1 peptide vaccine. The receptors come from a man between 40 and 49 years old with glioma.

The gene calls are TRBV11-3 and TRBJ1-5; the D is unclear. This CDR3 has 17 residues. Trimming removed 0 bases from V and 3 bases from J, with 15 bases in between. Germline-derived CDR1 and CDR2 are SGHNT and YENEEA. The CDR3, as DNA: TGTGCCAGCAGCTTAGATGTCGCTGTTAAACCCAATCAGCCCCAGCATTTT. It specifies CASSLDVAVKPNQPQHF. The whole variable domain, remainder taken from reference TRBV11-3 and TRBJ1-5, is EAGVVQSPRYKIIEKKQPVAFWCNPISGHNTLYWYLQNLGQGPELLIRYENEEAVDDSQLPKDRFSAERLKGVDSTLKIQPAELGDSAVYLCASSLDVAVKPNQPQHFGDGTRLSIL.

This chain uses TRBV13 with TRBJ2-7; 9 bases line up with TRBD1. In germline, CDR1 is PRHDT, CDR2 FYEKMQ (reference sequence). Losses at the gene ends were 5 bases for V and 3 bases for J; bases not matched to a gene: 11. The CDR3 extends over 16 amino acids. CDR3: CASSLQGQGRNYEQYF. CDR3 DNA: TGTGCCAGCAGCCTACAGGGACAGGGACGCAACTACGAGCAGTACTTC.

This clone was seen a single time. The CDR3 region has the DNA TGTGCCAGCAGCCTCATAGCGGGGGGGCCAGACATTCAGTACTTC. Translated: CASSLIAGGPDIQYF. The V gene is TRBV7-2, the J gene TRBJ2-4, with 11 bases identical to TRBD2. This CDR3 has 15 residues. Germline CDR1 SGHTA, CDR2 FQGNSA. Trimming cost V 5 bases and J 8 bases; bases outside gene matches: 8.